Sequencing of this T cell receptor beta chain was carried out in a study of low-dose radiotherapy and immunotherapy resistance in tumors. Study-level background: Intravenous nivolumab 240 mg every two weeks plus ipilimumab 1 mg/kg every six weeks was given to patients.

Time point meaning: before trial treatment. Eligible patients had advanced solid tumors lacking tumor-infiltrating lymphocytes. Both TCRalpha and TCRbeta chains were reverse transcribed with V-gene-specific primers. It was with a constant-region primer and a V-primer adapter that TCRs were amplified over about 20 PCR cycles. Researchers amplified the isolated mRNA using in vitro transcription. TCRdb itself ran the reads through MiXCR, one entry per CDR3 protein. This table holds approximately 90,000 distinct CDR3 sequences, around 9.2% found once. In its sample, this clonotype was seen many times. Trimming removed 5 bases from V and 2 bases from J, with 7 bases in between. Per the germline V gene, CDR1 is SGDLS and CDR2 is YYNGEE. The CDR3 covers 12 residues.

The source material was PBMCs, sampled before treatment. This receptor was obtained from a male donor with prostate cancer. The rearrangement links TRBV9 to TRBJ1-2; D is unresolved. The CDR3 sequence: CASRRQNYGYTF. In DNA form, the CDR3 reads TGTGCCAGCAGACGGCAGAACTATGGCTACACCTTC.